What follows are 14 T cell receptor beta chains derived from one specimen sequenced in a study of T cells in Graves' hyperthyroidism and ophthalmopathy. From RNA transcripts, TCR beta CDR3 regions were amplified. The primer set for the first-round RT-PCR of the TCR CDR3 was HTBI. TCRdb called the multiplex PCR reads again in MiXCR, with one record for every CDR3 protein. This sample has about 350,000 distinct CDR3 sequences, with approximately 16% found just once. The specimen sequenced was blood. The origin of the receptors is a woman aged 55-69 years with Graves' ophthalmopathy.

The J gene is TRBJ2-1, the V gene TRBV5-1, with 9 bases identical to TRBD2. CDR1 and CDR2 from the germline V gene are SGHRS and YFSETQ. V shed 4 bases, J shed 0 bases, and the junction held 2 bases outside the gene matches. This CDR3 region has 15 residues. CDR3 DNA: TGCGCCAGCAGCGGACTAGCGAGCTCCTACAATGAGCAGTTCTTC. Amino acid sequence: CASSGLASSYNEQFF.

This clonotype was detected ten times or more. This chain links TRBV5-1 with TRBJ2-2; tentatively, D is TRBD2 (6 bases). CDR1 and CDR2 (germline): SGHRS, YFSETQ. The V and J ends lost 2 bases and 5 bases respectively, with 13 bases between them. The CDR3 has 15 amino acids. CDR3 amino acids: CASSFREYGTGELFF. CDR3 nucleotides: TGCGCCAGCAGCTTTCGGGAGTATGGTACCGGGGAGCTGTTTTTT. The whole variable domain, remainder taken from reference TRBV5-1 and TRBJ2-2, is KAGVTQTPRYLIKTRGQQVTLSCSPISGHRSVSWYQQTPGQGLQFLFEYFSETQRNKGNFPGRFSGRQFSNSRSEMNVSTLELGDSALYLCASSFREYGTGELFFGEGSRLTVL.

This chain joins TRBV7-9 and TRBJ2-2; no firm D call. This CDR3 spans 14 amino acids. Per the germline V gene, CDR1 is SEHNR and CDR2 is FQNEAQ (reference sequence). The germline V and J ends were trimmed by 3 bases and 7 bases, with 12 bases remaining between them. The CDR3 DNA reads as TGTGCCAGCAGCTTTGATTTAAGTGGCGGGGAGCTGTTTTTT. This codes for CASSFDLSGGELFF.

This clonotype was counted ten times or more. The CDR3 is CASSDDSYNSPLHF. Here the CDR3 DNA reads TGTGCCAGCAGTGACGACTCCTATAATTCACCCCTCCACTTT. J is TRBJ1-6 and V is TRBV2; D gene ambiguous. Germline V gene lookup returns CDR1 SNHLY and CDR2 FYNNEI. This CDR3 has 14 amino acids. With 3 bases removed from V and 0 bases from J, the gap between germline ends came to 3 bases. The full variable domain, completed using reference TRBV2 and TRBJ1-6, is EPEVTQTPSHQVTQMGQEVILRCVPISNHLYFYWYRQILGQKVEFLVSFYNNEISEKSEIFDDQFSVERPDGSNFTLKIRSTKLEDSAMYFCASSDDSYNSPLHFGNGTRLTVT.

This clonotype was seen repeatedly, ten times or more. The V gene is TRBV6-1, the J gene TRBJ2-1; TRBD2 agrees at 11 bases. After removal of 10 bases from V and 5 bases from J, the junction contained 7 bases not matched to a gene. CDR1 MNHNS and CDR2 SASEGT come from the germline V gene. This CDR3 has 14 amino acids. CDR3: CATRPGLADNEQFF. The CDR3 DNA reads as TGTGCCACCCGGCCGGGACTAGCGGACAATGAGCAGTTCTTC.

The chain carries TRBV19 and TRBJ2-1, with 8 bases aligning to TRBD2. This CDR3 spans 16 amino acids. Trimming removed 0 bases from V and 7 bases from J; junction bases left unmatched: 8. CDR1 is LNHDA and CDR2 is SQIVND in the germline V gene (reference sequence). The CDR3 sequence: CASSIDPAGELNEQFF. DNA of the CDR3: TGTGCCAGTAGTATAGACCCAGCGGGAGAGCTGAATGAGCAGTTCTTC.

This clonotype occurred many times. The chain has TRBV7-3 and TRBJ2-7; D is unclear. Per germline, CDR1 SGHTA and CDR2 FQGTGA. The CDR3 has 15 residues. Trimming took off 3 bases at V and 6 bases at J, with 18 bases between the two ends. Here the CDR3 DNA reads TGTGCCAGCAGCTTTATGCACCAGCCCCAATCCGAGCAGTACTTC. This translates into CASSFMHQPQSEQYF.

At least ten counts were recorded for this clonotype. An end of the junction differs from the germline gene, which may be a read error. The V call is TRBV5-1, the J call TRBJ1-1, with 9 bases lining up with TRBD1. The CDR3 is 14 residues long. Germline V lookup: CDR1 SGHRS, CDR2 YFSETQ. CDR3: CASRLGQGNTEAFF. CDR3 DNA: TGCGCCAGCAGATTGGGACAGGGGAACACTGAAGCTTTCTTT.

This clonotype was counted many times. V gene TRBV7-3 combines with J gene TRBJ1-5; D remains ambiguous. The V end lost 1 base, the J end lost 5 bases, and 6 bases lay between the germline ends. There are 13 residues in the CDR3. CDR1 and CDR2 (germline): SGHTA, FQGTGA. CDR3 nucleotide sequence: TGTGCCAGCAGCTTAAGACGGGATCAGCCCCAGCATTTT. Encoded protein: CASSLRRDQPQHF. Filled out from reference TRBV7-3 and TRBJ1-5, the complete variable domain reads GAGVSQTPSNKVTEKGKYVELRCDPISGHTALYWYRQSLGQGPEFLIYFQGTGAADDSGLPNDRFFAVRPEGSVSTLKIQRTERGDSAVYLCASSLRRDQPQHFGDGTRLSIL.

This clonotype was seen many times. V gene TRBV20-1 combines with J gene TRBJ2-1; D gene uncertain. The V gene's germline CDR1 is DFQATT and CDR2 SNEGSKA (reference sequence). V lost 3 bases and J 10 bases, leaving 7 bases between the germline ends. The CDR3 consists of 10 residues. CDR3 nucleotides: TGCAGTGCTAGGGTGGGAGAGCAGTTCTTC. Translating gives CSARVGEQFF.

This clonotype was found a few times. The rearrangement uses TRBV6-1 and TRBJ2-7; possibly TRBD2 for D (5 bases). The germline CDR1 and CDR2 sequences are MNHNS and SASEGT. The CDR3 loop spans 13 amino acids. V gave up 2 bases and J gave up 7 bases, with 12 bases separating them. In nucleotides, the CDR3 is TGTGCCAGCAGTGAACCCTACTCGGGAGAGCAGTACTTC. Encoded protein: CASSEPYSGEQYF.

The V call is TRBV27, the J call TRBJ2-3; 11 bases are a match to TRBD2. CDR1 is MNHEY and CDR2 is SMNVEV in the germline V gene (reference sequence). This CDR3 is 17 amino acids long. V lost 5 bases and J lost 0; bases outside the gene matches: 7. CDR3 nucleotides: TGTGCCAGCAGTCCTCGGCTAGCGGGGGGAAGCACAGATACGCAGTATTTT. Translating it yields CASSPRLAGGSTDTQYF.

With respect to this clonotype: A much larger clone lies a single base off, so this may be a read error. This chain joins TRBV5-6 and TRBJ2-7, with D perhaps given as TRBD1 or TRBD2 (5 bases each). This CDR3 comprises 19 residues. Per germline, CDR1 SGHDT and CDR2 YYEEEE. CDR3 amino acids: CASCLGSEVWGSPSYEQYF. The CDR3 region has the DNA TGTGCCAGCTGCTTGGGGAGTGAGGTATGGGGGAGCCCCTCCTACGAGCAGTACTTC. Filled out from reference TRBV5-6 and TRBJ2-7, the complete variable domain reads DAGVTQSPTHLIKTRGQQVTLRCSPKSGHDTVSWYQQALGQGPQFIFQYYEEEERQRGNFPDRFSGHQFPNYSSELNVNALLLGDSALYLCASCLGSEVWGSPSYEQYFGPGTRLTVT.

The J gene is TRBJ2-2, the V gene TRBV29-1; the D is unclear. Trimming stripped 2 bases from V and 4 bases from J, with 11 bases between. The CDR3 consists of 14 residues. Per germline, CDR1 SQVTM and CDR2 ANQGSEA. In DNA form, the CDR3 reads TGCAGCGTTGAAAGCGTTAAGGGCACCGGGGAGCTGTTTTTT. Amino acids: CSVESVKGTGELFF.